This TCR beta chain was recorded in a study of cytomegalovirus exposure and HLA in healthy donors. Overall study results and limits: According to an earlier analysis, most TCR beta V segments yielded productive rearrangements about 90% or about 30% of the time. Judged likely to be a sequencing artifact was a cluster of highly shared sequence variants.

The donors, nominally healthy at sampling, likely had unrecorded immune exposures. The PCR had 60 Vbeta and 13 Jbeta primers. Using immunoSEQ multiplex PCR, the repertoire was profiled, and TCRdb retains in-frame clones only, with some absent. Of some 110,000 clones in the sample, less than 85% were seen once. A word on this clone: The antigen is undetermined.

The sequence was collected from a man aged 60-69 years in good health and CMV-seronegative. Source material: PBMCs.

The CDR3 sequence is CASSVDGQVISGNTIYF. DNA for the CDR3: TGTGCCAGCAGCGTAGATGGACAGGTGATCTCTGGAAACACCATATATTTT. The genes are TRBV9 and TRBJ1-3; 7 bases are shared with TRBD1. The V gene end was trimmed by 0 bases and the J gene end by 0 bases; junction bases not matched to a gene: 6. The CDR3 runs to 17 residues. The germline V gene encodes CDR1 SGDLS and CDR2 YYNGEE.